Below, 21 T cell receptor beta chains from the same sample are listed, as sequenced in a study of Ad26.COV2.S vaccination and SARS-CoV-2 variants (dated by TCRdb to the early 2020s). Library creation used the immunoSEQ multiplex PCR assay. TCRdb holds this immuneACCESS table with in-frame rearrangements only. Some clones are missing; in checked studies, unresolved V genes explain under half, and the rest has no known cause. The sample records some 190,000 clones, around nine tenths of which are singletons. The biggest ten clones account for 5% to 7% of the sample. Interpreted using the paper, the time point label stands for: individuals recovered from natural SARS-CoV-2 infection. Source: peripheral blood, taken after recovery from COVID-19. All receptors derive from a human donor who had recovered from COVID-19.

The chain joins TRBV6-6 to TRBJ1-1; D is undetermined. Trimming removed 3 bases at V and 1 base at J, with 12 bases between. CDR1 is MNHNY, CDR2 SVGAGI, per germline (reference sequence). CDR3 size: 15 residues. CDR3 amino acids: CASSYVEGKNTEAFF. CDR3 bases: TGTGCCAGCAGTTATGTAGAGGGAAAGAACACTGAAGCTTTCTTT.

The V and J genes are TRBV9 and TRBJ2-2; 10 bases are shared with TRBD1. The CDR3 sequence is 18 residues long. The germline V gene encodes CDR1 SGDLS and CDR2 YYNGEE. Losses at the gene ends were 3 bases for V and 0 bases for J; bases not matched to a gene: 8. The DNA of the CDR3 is TGTGCCAGCAGCGGGACAGGGGGGCCCCAAACGAACACCGGGGAGCTGTTTTTT. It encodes CASSGTGGPQTNTGELFF.

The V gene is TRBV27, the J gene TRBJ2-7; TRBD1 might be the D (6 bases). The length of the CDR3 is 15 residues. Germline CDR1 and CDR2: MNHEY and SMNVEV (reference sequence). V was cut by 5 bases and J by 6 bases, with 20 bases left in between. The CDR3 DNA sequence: TGTGCCAGCAGTCTTAGGGGAACAGGGATCGCCGAGCAGTACTTC. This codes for CASSLRGTGIAEQYF.

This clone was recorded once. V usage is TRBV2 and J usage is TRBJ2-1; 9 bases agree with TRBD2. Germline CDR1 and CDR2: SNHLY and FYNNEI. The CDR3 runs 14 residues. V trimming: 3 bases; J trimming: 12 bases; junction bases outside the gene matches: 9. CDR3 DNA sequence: TGTGCCAGCAGTGATCGGACTAGCGAGAGATGGCAGTTCTTC. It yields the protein CASSDRTSERWQFF.

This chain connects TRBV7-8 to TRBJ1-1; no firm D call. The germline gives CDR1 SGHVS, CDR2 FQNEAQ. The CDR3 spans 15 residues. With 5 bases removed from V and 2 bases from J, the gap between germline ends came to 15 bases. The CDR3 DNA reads TGTGCCAGCAGCCTCCGGTTGGGGTATAACACTGAAGCTTTCTTT. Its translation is CASSLRLGYNTEAFF.

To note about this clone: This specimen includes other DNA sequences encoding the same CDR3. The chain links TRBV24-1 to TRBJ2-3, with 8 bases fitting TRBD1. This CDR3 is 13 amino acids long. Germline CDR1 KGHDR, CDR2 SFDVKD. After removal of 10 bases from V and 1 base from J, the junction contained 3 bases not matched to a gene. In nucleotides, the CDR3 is TGTGCCACTTCGGACAGGGGCACAGATACGCAGTATTTT. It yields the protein CATSDRGTDTQYF.

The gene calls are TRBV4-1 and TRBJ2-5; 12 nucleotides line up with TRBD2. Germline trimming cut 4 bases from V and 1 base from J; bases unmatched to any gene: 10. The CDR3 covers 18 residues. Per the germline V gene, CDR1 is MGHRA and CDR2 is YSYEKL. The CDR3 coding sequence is TGCGCCAGCAGCCGAACTTCCGGGACTAGCGGGCCCCAAGAGACCCAGTACTTC. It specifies CASSRTSGTSGPQETQYF.

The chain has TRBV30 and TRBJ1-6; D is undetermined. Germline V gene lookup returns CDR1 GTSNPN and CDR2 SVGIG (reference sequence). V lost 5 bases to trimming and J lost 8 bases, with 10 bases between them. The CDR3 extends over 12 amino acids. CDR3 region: CAWSGRHSPLHF. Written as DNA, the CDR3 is TGTGCCTGGTCCGGCCGCCATTCACCCCTCCACTTT.

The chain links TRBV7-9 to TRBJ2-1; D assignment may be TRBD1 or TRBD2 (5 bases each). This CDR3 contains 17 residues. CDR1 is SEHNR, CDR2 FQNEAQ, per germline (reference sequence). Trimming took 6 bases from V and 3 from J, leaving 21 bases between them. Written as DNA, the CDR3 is TGTGCCAGCAGTGAAGAGGTGGGGGAGCCCGGCTACAATGAGCAGTTCTTC. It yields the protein CASSEEVGEPGYNEQFF.

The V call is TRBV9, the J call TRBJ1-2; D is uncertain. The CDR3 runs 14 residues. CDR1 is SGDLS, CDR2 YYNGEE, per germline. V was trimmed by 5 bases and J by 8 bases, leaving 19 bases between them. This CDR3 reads CASSGEGWGYGYTF. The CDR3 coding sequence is TGTGCCAGCAGTGGGGAGGGTTGGGGTTACGGCTACACCTTC.

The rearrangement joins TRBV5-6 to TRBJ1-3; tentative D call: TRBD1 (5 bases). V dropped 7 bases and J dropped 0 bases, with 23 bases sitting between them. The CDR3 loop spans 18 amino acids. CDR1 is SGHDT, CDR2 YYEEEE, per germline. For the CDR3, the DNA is TGTGCCAGCTCGTCGGGACCGCTCGCTTATCACTCTGGAAACACCATATATTTT. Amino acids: CASSSGPLAYHSGNTIYF.

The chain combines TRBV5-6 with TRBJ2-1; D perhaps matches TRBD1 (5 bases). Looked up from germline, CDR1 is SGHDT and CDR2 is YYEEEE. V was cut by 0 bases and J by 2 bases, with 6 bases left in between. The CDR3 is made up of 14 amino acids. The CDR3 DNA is TGTGCCAGCAGCTTGGGGGGCGCCTACAATGAGCAGTTCTTC. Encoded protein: CASSLGGAYNEQFF.

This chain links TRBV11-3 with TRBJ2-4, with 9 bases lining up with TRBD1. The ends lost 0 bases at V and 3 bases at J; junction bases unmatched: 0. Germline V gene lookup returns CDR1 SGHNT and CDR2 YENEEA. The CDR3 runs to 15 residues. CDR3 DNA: TGTGCCAGCAGCTTAGAGGACAGGGGCAAAAACATTCAGTACTTC. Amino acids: CASSLEDRGKNIQYF.

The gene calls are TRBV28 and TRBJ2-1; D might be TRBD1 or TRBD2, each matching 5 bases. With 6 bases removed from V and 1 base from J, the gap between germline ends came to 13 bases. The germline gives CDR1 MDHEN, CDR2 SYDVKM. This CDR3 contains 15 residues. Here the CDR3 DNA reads TGTGCCAGCAGGCTTACGGGACGGTCCTACAATGAGCAGTTCTTC. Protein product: CASRLTGRSYNEQFF.

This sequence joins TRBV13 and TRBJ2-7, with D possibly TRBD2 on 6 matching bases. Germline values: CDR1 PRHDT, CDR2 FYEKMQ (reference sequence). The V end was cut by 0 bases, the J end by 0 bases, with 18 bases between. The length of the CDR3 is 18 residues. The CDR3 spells CASSLGLIFSGSSYEQYF. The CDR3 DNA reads TGTGCCAGCAGCTTAGGCCTAATATTTAGCGGAAGCTCCTACGAGCAGTACTTC.

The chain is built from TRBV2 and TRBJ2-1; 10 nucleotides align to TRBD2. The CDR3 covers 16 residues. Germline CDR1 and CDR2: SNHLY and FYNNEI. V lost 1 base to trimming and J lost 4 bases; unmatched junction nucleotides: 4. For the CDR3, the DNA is TGTGCCAGCAGTGAAGAGGCTAGCGGGGGATACAATGAGCAGTTCTTC. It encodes CASSEEASGGYNEQFF.

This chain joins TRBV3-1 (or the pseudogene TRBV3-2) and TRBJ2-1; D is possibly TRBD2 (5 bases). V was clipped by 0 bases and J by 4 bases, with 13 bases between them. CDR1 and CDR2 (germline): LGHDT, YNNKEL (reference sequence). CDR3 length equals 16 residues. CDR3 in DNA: TGTGCCAGCAGCCAAGATGAGGGAGATCCGTACAATGAGCAGTTCTTC. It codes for CASSQDEGDPYNEQFF.

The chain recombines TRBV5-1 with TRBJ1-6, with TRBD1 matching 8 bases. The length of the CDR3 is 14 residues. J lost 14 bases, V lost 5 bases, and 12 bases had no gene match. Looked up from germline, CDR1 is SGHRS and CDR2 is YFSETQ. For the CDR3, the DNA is TGCGCCAGCAGGCCCGGGACAGGCAATGTGGCCCTCCACTTT. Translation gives CASRPGTGNVALHF.

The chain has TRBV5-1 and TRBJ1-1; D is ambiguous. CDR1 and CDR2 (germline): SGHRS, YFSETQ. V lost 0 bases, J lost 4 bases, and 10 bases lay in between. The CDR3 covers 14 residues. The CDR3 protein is CASSLGGSGTEAFF. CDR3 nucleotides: TGCGCCAGCAGCTTGGGTGGGTCTGGCACTGAAGCTTTCTTT.

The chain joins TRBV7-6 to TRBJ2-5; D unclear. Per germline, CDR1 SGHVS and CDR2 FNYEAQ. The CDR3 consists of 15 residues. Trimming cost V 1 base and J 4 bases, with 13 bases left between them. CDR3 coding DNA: TGTGCCAGCAGCTTAGTTGCCGGGTTAGTAGAGACCCAGTACTTC. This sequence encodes CASSLVAGLVETQYF.

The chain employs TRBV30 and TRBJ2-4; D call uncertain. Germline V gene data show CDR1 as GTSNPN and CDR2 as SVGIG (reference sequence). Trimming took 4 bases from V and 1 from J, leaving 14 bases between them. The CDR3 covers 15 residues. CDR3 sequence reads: CAWTQDGPAKNIQYF. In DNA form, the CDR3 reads TGTGCCTGGACCCAGGACGGACCCGCCAAAAACATTCAGTACTTC.